This T cell receptor beta chain was obtained from a study of CXCR3-negative and CXCR3-positive naive CD8 T cells. Across the study: Each library gave roughly 1.5 +/- 0.3 million of about 150 million TRB reads. Whole-study findings and limits: Memory CD8+ cells showed much lower diversity, while both naive subsets displayed comparably high diversity. CXCR3-negative and CXCR3-positive naive cells shared comparable TRBV-TRBJ usage, but memory cells did not. Cryopreserved PBMCs had partly decreased CXCR3 expression; fresh PBMCs were used in most assays.

Worth noting for this clonotype: Its antigen is as yet unknown.

Each TRB cDNA library was prepared by 5' RACE (with UMI labels). TCRdb reworked the 5' RACE reads into one entry per CDR3 protein, no DNA. Recorded for this sample: around 50,000 distinct CDR3 sequences. CDR1 is LGHNA, CDR2 YSLEER, per germline. This CDR3 region has 15 residues. The sample was memory CD8+ T cells from blood. V and J are TRBV4-3 and TRBJ1-1; TCRdb returns TRBD1, unconfirmable since there is no DNA. The receptor was derived from a human donor in good health. Some clones in this sample may be carry-over from other donors' samples. This CDR3 is CASSQDGQGGTEAFF.